This T cell receptor beta chain was profiled in a study of spatial heterogeneity in lung cancer. TCRdb re-analysed the 5' RACE reads in MiXCR, keeping a single row per CDR3 protein. The sample lists tens of thousands of distinct CDR3 sequences; roughly an eighth were seen once. This clonotype was recorded many times. The CDR3 has 14 amino acids. J lost 5 bases, V lost 1 base, and 3 bases had no gene match. Germline-derived CDR1 and CDR2 are SGHRS and YFSETQ. Noted time point: sample taken at primary tumor resection. The receptor comes from a male donor with early-stage non-small cell lung cancer. V gene TRBV5-1 combines with J gene TRBJ2-1, with TRBD2 matching over 7 bases. This sample comprised PBMCs, obtained at surgery. DNA of the CDR3: TGCGCCAGCAGCTTGCTAGCGGAAGACAATGAGCAGTTCTTC. Its protein product is CASSLLAEDNEQFF.